The source of this T cell receptor (beta chain) is a study of cytomegalovirus exposure and HLA in healthy donors. Trimming at V came to 4 bases and at J to 0 bases, leaving 10 bases not matched to a gene. This CDR3 spans 17 amino acids. Per germline, CDR1 SGHRS and CDR2 YFSETQ. Primers: 60 Vbeta forward and 13 Jbeta reverse. Clones were sequenced by immunoSEQ multiplex PCR, and TCRdb holds only the in-frame ones, with some missing. This sample has about 130,000 clones; 80% occur once, and the top ten carry about 2.6%. Overall study results and limits: A classifier reportedly called cytomegalovirus status with high sensitivity and specificity.

This clone was seen a few times. The antigen remains unidentified. The sample was PBMCs. This chain joins TRBV5-1 and TRBJ1-1; TRBD1 agrees at 9 bases. This receptor was identified in a man under 40 in good health and CMV-seronegative. Here the CDR3 reads CASSIGDRERMNTEAFF. CDR3 nucleotide sequence: TGCGCCAGCAGCATAGGGGACAGGGAAAGAATGAACACTGAAGCTTTCTTT.